This record looks at one TCR beta chain sequence and its context. The sample belongs to a study of blood T cell repertoires in COVID-19. V lost 2 bases and J lost 11, with 13 bases in between. The CDR3 totals 13 residues. The data were produced by immunoSEQ multiplex PCR, yet TCRdb's version contains in-frame clones alone and is incomplete. The table has some 91,000 clones, approximately 76% seen once. This sequence originates from a man between 65 and 80 years old with acute or convalescent COVID-19. Sequenced sample: peripheral blood. V and J are TRBV12-3 or TRBV12-4 and TRBJ1-3; D possibly corresponds to TRBD1 (5 bases). The CDR3 here is CASSLKTDPPIYF. DNA for the CDR3: TGTGCCAGCAGTTTAAAGACAGATCCTCCCATATATTTT.